A single TCR beta chain is shown here with its context. Its antigen is currently unknown. V lost 2 bases and J 6 bases, leaving 22 bases between the germline ends. Germline CDR1 LGHNA, CDR2 YSLEER. The CDR3 consists of 17 residues. Using its own MiXCR run on the PCR reads, TCRdb lists one record per CDR3 protein. The sample includes approximately 500,000 distinct CDR3 sequences, around a fifth of them seen just once. This sample was included in a study of molecular identifiers for immune sequencing clone quantification. Study results and caveats: Sharing of a barcode by identical TCR molecules could cause highly expanded clone sizes to be underestimated.

The specimen was naive CD8+ T cells from blood, with Jurkat cell RNA spiked in. Noted subset: FACS-sorted CD8+CD4-CCR7+CD45RA+ naive T cells. This TCR was sampled from a human donor in good health. Some libraries in this study had Jurkat cell RNA spiked in. V usage is TRBV4-3 and J usage is TRBJ1-2; a possible D gene is TRBD1 (6 bases). CDR3 in DNA: TGCGCCAGCAGCCAAACAGGGCCCTCCGGGGTTTGGGATGGCTACACCTTC. This encodes CASSQTGPSGVWDGYTF.